The 7 T cell receptor beta chains below come from one sample, sequenced in a study of control samples from healthy donors and cancer patients. The method was immunoSEQ multiplex PCR; TCRdb's version includes in-frame clones alone and lacks a portion of them. The sample includes over 60,000 clones, roughly 85% of them seen just once. The sample was blood. The receptors originated from a man aged 35-49 years in good health.

The rearrangement joins TRBV2 to TRBJ2-6, with D unresolved. There are 15 residues in the CDR3. Germline V gives CDR1 SNHLY, CDR2 FYNNEI. V was clipped by 4 bases and J by 0 bases, with 7 bases between them. CDR3 amino acids: CASSVPRSGANVLTF. The CDR3 DNA reads TGTGCCAGCAGTGTCCCACGCTCTGGGGCCAACGTCCTGACTTTC.

The rearrangement uses TRBV5-4 and TRBJ1-4; D is unresolved. Trimming took 0 bases from V and 0 from J, leaving 6 bases between them. Germline V gene lookup returns CDR1 SGHNT and CDR2 YYREEE (reference sequence). The CDR3 totals 15 residues. The CDR3 loop reads CASSLGESTNEKLFF. The DNA of the CDR3 is TGTGCCAGCAGCTTGGGGGAGTCAACTAATGAAAAACTGTTTTTT.

This chain joins TRBV3-1 (or the pseudogene TRBV3-2) and TRBJ1-2; 8 nucleotides match TRBD1. Trimming cost V 2 bases and J 4 bases; bases outside gene matches: 3. Germline lookup yields CDR1 LGHDT and CDR2 YNNKEL (reference sequence). The CDR3 totals 14 residues. In DNA form, the CDR3 reads TGTGCCAGCAGCCAAAACGACAGGGGCTATGGCTACACCTTC. Translating it yields CASSQNDRGYGYTF.

The chain combines TRBV7-6 with TRBJ2-2, with 10 bases that match TRBD1. CDR1 and CDR2 (germline): SGHVS, FNYEAQ. The J segment lost 7 bases and the V segment lost 10 bases, leaving 6 bases of the junction unmatched. The length of the CDR3 is 13 residues. CDR3 region: CATETGGRGELFF. CDR3 coding DNA: TGTGCCACCGAGACAGGGGGCCGCGGGGAGCTGTTTTTT. The full variable domain, with the rest looked up from reference TRBV7-6 and TRBJ2-2, is GAGVSQSPRYKVTKRGQDVALRCDPISGHVSLYWYRQALGQGPEFLTYFNYEAQQDKSGLPNDRFSAERPEGSISTLTIQRTEQRDSAMYRCATETGGRGELFFGEGSRLTVL.

In its sample, this clone was seen once. The J gene is TRBJ1-1, the V gene TRBV19, with D unclear. CDR1 LNHDA and CDR2 SQIVND come from the germline V gene (reference sequence). V lost 6 bases, J lost 11 bases, and 16 bases lay in between. The CDR3 is 12 residues long. DNA of the CDR3: TGTGCCAGTAGCACCTTAGGACCGAGGGCTTTCTTT. This gives the protein CASSTLGPRAFF.

A remark on this clone: The junction departs from the called germline gene at one end, perhaps through a read error. The chain couples TRBV18 to TRBJ2-1, with 7 bases that match TRBD2. CDR3 size: 15 residues. Germline V gene data show CDR1 as KGHSH and CDR2 as LQKENI. The CDR3 protein is CASSPSRQRGNEQLF. Written as DNA, the CDR3 is TGTGCCAGCTCACCAAGTCGCCAGCGGGGCAATGAGCAGCTCTTC.

V usage is TRBV19 and J usage is TRBJ2-7; perhaps TRBD1 as D (6 bases). V lost 8 bases and J lost 5, with 10 bases in between. Germline CDR1 LNHDA, CDR2 SQIVND (reference sequence). CDR3 size: 11 residues. The CDR3 DNA reads as TGTGCCAGTGCGGACAGTAACGAGCAGTACTTC. Protein: CASADSNEQYF.